This T cell receptor (beta chain) was identified during a study of T cell responses to AZD1222 COVID-19 vaccine. For this clone: Antigen unknown.

The germline V gene encodes CDR1 MNHNS and CDR2 SASEGT. Trimming pared 2 bases from V and 7 bases from J, leaving 17 bases between. CDR3 length: 15 residues. General study results and limits: Scientists sampled the repertoires only once the peak T cell response had passed.

The method was immunoSEQ multiplex PCR; TCRdb's version includes in-frame clones alone and lacks a portion of them. The data hold more than 110,000 clones, with 93% observed a single time. The starting material was peripheral blood, obtained on day 0 of AZD1222 vaccination. This chain uses TRBV6-1 with TRBJ1-1, with D maybe TRBD1 (5 bases). The sequence derives from an adult in good health. CDR3 sequence reads: CASSEFGGEMIEAFF. The DNA of the CDR3 is TGTGCCAGCAGTGAATTCGGAGGGGAAATGATTGAAGCTTTCTTT.